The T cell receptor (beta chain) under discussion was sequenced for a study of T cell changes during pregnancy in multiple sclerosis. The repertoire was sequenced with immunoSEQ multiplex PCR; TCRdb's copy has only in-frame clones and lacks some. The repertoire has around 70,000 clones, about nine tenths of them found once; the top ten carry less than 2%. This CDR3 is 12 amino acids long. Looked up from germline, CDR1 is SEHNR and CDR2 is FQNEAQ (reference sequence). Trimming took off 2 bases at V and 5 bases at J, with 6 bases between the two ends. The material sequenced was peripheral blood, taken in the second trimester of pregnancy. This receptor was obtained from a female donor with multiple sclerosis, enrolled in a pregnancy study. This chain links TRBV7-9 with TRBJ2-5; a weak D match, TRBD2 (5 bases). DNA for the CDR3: TGTGCCAGCAGCTTAAGGAGGGAGACCCAGTACTTC. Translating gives CASSLRRETQYF.